The next 15 T cell receptor beta chains were all read from a single sample in a study of T cell repertoires in cytomegalovirus infection (dated by TCRdb to between 2019 and 2020). Sequencing relied on an Illumina HiSeq 1500. The raw public data were reprocessed by TCRdb itself: fastp quality trimming at Q25, MiXCR clonotype calling, in-frame beta chains only. Duplicate CDR3 protein sequences are folded into a single record with the most common DNA and genes. Across this sample there are hundreds of thousands of distinct CDR3 sequences, with roughly 16% seen only once. Of the sample, around 12% is held by the ten largest clones. The sample consisted of PBMCs. The receptors come from a human donor in good health (CMV status not recorded). Some clones in this sample may be carry-over from other donors' samples.

In its sample, this clonotype was seen many times. This sequence joins TRBV2 and TRBJ2-5; D gene unclear. The V gene's germline CDR1 is SNHLY and CDR2 FYNNEI. The CDR3 covers 15 residues. V was trimmed by 1 base and J by 3 bases, leaving 12 bases between them. CDR3 DNA sequence: TGTGCCAGCAGTGAAGATGAGGTCGGAGAAGAGACCCAGTACTTC. Translation gives CASSEDEVGEETQYF.

The V and J genes are TRBV18 and TRBJ2-3, with TRBD1 matching 8 bases. There are 13 residues in the CDR3. V lost 3 bases, J lost 6 bases, and 2 bases stayed unmatched. The germline gives CDR1 KGHSH, CDR2 LQKENI. The CDR3 sequence: CASSPGDRDTQYF. The DNA of the CDR3 is TGTGCCAGCTCACCCGGGGACAGGGATACGCAGTATTTT.

V and J are TRBV5-1 and TRBJ1-1; no firm D call. The CDR3 runs 15 residues. From germline, CDR1 is SGHRS and CDR2 YFSETQ. Trimming cost V 0 bases and J 1 base, with 10 bases left between them. DNA of the CDR3: TGCGCCAGCAGCTTGGCGGGGTATGCGAACACTGAAGCTTTCTTT. Amino acids: CASSLAGYANTEAFF.

This clonotype was picked up a small number of times. The chain employs TRBV19 and TRBJ1-1, with D unclear. The germline V gene encodes CDR1 LNHDA and CDR2 SQIVND (reference sequence). The CDR3 runs to 13 residues. Trimming stripped 3 bases from V and 3 bases from J, with 8 bases between. CDR3 bases: TGTGCCAGTAGTATTCAAGGCTACACTGAAGCTTTCTTT. It yields the protein CASSIQGYTEAFF.

V and J are TRBV6-1 and TRBJ1-5, with a weak D call TRBD1 (5 bases). The CDR3 loop spans 16 amino acids. With 2 bases removed from V and 11 bases from J, the gap between germline ends came to 22 bases. Germline CDR1 reads MNHNS; CDR2 reads SASEGT. The CDR3 here is CASSEIPGPLGGTQHF. DNA for the CDR3: TGTGCCAGCAGTGAAATTCCGGGGCCCCTAGGTGGGACCCAGCATTTT.

This clonotype showed up many times. The V call is TRBV7-2, the J call TRBJ1-5; 7 nucleotides match TRBD1. The CDR3 consists of 16 residues. From germline, CDR1 is SGHTA and CDR2 FQGNSA. With 1 base clipped from V and 0 bases from J, the junction kept 3 bases outside the gene matches. The CDR3 loop is CASSLVGTDSNQPQHF. DNA for the CDR3: TGTGCCAGCAGCTTAGTCGGGACAGATAGCAATCAGCCCCAGCATTTT.

This chain links TRBV4-2 with TRBJ2-7; weak D call: TRBD1 (6 bases). The germline gives CDR1 LGHNA, CDR2 YNFKEQ. V gave up 6 bases and J gave up 4 bases, with 22 bases separating them. The CDR3 is 16 residues long. As DNA, the CDR3 is TGTGCCAGCAGACCATCGACAGGACTCACAGAGTACGAGCAGTACTTC. This translates into CASRPSTGLTEYEQYF.

The rearrangement joins TRBV19 to TRBJ1-5; weak D call: TRBD1 (6 bases). V lost 0 bases, J lost 5 bases, and 8 bases lay in between. The CDR3 totals 14 residues. Germline lookup yields CDR1 LNHDA and CDR2 SQIVND (reference sequence). The CDR3 DNA is TGTGCCAGTAGTATAGACAGGGGATATCAGCCCCAGCATTTT. Translation gives CASSIDRGYQPQHF.

V usage is TRBV2 and J usage is TRBJ1-5, with 7 bases fitting TRBD1. Trimming cost V 5 bases and J 7 bases; bases outside gene matches: 5. CDR1 is SNHLY and CDR2 is FYNNEI in the germline V gene. This CDR3 is built from 13 residues. The DNA for the CDR3 is TGTGCCAGCAGTTACAGACAGGGACAGCCCCAGCATTTT. Translation: CASSYRQGQPQHF.

This clonotype appeared a few times. The chain links TRBV28 to TRBJ2-6; possibly TRBD1 for D (6 bases). Between the trimmed V and J ends, which lost 4 bases and 0 bases, there was a span of 13 bases. CDR1 and CDR2 from the germline V gene are MDHEN and SYDVKM. CDR3 size: 17 residues. The CDR3 is CASSSQGPTSGANVLTF. CDR3 sequence (DNA): TGTGCCAGCAGTTCCCAGGGGCCCACCTCTGGGGCCAACGTCCTGACTTTC. Combining the CDR3 with reference TRBV28 and TRBJ2-6 gives the whole variable domain DVKVTQSSRYLVKRTGEKVFLECVQDMDHENMFWYRQDPGLGLRLIYFSYDVKMKEKGDIPEGYSVSREKKERFSLILESASTNQTSMYLCASSSQGPTSGANVLTFGAGSRLTVL.

CDR3: CATSDSTHIHGYTF. For the CDR3, the DNA is TGTGCCACCAGTGATTCTACACATATTCATGGCTACACCTTC. The V and J genes are TRBV24-1 and TRBJ1-2; no clear D. Trimming left V 2 bases short and J 6 bases short, with 12 bases between. Germline CDR1 KGHDR, CDR2 SFDVKD. The CDR3 runs 14 residues.

This clonotype occurred many times. The rearrangement uses TRBV11-1 and TRBJ2-1; TRBD2 aligns across 13 bases. Germline lookup yields CDR1 SGHAT and CDR2 FQDESV (reference sequence). J lost 5 bases, V lost 5 bases, and 6 bases had no gene match. The length of the CDR3 is 16 residues. In DNA, the CDR3 is TGTGCCAGCAGCGCCGTGACTAGCGGGGGGAACAATGAGCAGTTCTTC. Translation gives CASSAVTSGGNNEQFF.

The gene calls are TRBV20-1 and TRBJ2-1; 7 nucleotides align to TRBD2. The CDR3 spans 17 residues. CDR1 is DFQATT and CDR2 is SNEGSKA in the germline V gene (reference sequence). The ends lost 3 bases at V and 8 bases at J; junction bases unmatched: 19. CDR3 DNA sequence: TGCAGTGCTAGGCATCGGGGGGAGATTTCACGGGATGATGAGCAGTTCTTC. Amino acid sequence: CSARHRGEISRDDEQFF.

CDR3 in amino acids: CASSSPTGGSQNTEAFF. For the CDR3, the DNA is TGTGCCAGCAGTTCTCCGACAGGGGGTAGCCAGAACACTGAAGCTTTCTTT. V and J are TRBV12-3 or TRBV12-4 and TRBJ1-1; 9 nucleotides match TRBD1. With V trimmed by 4 bases and J by 1 base, 10 bases remained unmatched. The CDR3 is made up of 17 amino acids.

The chain joins TRBV7-6 to TRBJ1-3, with 7 bases matching TRBD1. The CDR3 extends over 16 amino acids. CDR1 and CDR2 from the germline V gene are SGHVS and FNYEAQ. V lost 5 bases and J lost 0; bases outside the gene matches: 7. In DNA form, the CDR3 reads TGTGCCAGCAGCGACCTAACAGGGGCCTCTGGAAACACCATATATTTT. Amino acids: CASSDLTGASGNTIYF.